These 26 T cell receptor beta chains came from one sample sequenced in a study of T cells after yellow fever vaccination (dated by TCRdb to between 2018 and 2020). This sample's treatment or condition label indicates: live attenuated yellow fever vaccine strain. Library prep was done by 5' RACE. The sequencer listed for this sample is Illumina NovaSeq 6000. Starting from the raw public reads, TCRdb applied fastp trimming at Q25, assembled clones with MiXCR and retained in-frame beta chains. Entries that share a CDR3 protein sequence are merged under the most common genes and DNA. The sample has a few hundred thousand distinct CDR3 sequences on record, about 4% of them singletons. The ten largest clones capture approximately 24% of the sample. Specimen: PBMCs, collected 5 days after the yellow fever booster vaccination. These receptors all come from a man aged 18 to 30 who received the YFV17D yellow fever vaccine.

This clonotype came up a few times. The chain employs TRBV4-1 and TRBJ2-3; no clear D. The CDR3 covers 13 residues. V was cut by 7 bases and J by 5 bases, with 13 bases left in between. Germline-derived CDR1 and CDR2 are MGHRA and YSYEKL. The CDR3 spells CASKPHGVDTQYF. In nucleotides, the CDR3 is TGCGCCAGCAAGCCCCACGGAGTAGATACGCAGTATTTT.

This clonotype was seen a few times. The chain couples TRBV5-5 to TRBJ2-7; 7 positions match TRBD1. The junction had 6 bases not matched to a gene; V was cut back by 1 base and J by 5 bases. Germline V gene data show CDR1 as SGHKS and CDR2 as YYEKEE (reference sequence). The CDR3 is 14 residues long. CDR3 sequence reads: CASSLWGQSHEQYF. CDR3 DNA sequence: TGTGCCAGCAGCTTGTGGGGACAGAGCCACGAGCAGTACTTC. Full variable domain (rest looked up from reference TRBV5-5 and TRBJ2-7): DAGVTQSPTHLIKTRGQQVTLRCSPISGHKSVSWYQQVLGQGPQFIFQYYEKEERGRGNFPDRFSARQFPNYSSELNVNALLLGDSALYLCASSLWGQSHEQYFGPGTRLTVT.

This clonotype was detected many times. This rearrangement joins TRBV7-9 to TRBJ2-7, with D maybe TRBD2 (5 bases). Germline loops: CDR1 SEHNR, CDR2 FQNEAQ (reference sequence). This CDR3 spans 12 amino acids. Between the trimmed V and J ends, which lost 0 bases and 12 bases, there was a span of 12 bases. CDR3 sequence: CASSLAGADRYV. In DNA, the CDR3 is TGTGCCAGCAGCTTAGCGGGAGCGGACCGGTACGTC.

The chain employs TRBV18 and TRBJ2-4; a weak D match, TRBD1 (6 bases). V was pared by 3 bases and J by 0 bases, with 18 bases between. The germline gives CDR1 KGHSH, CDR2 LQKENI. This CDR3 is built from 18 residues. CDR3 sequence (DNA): TGTGCCAGCTCACCCACGACAGGATACGGCTTAGCCAAAAACATTCAGTACTTC. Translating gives CASSPTTGYGLAKNIQYF.

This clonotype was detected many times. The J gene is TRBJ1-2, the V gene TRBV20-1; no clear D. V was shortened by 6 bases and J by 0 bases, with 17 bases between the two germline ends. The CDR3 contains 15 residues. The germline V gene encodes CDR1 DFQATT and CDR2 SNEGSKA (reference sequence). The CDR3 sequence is CSARRVGPANYGYTF. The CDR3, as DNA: TGCAGTGCGCGAAGGGTCGGTCCCGCTAACTATGGCTACACCTTC.

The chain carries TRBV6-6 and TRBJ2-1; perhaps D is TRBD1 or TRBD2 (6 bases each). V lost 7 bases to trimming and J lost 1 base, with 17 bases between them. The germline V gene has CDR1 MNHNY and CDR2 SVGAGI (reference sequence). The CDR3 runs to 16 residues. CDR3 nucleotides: TGTGCCAGCACTCCGAGGGGGACTCTTTCCTACAATGAGCAGTTCTTC. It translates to CASTPRGTLSYNEQFF.

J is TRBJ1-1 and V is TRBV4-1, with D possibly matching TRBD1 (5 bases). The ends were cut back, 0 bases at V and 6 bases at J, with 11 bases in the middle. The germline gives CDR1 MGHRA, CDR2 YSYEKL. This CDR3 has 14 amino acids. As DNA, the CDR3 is TGCGCCAGCAGCCAAGATTTGTGGACACCTGAAGCTTTCTTT. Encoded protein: CASSQDLWTPEAFF.

CDR3 amino acids: CASSVADTSTDTQYF. DNA for the CDR3: TGTGCCAGCAGCGTAGCTGACACCAGCACAGATACGCAGTATTTT. This chain connects TRBV9 to TRBJ2-3; no firm D call. From germline, CDR1 is SGDLS and CDR2 YYNGEE. The CDR3 loop spans 15 amino acids. Trimming cost V 0 bases and J 0 bases, with 8 bases left between them.

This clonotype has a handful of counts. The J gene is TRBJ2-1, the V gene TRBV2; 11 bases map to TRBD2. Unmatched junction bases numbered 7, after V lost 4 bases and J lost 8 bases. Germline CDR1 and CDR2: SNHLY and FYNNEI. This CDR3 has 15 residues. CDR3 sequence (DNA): TGTGCCAGCAGTGGTACTAGCGGGGGAATCGATGAGCAGTTCTTC. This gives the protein CASSGTSGGIDEQFF. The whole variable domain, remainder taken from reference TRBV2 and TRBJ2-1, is EPEVTQTPSHQVTQMGQEVILRCVPISNHLYFYWYRQILGQKVEFLVSFYNNEISEKSEIFDDQFSVERPDGSNFTLKIRSTKLEDSAMYFCASSGTSGGIDEQFFGPGTRLTVL.

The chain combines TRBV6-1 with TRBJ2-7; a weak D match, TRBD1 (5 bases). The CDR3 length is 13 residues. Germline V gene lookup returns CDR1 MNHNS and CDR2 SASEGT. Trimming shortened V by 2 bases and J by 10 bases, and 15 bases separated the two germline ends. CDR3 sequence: CASSESLMTVQYV. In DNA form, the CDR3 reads TGTGCCAGCAGTGAAAGCCTTATGACAGTTCAGTACGTC.

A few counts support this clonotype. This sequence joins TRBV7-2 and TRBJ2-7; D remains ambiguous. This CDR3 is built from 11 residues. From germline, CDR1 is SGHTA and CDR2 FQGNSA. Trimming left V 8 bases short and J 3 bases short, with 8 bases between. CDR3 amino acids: CASGVHYEQYF. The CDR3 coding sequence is TGTGCCAGCGGAGTACACTACGAGCAGTACTTC.

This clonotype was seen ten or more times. The CDR3 here is CASSWLNTEAFF. The CDR3 DNA reads as TGTGCCAGCAGTTGGTTGAACACTGAAGCTTTCTTT. The chain uses TRBV12-3 or TRBV12-4 and TRBJ1-1; D is unresolved. The length of the CDR3 is 12 residues. Trimming stripped 4 bases from V and 0 bases from J, with 3 bases between.

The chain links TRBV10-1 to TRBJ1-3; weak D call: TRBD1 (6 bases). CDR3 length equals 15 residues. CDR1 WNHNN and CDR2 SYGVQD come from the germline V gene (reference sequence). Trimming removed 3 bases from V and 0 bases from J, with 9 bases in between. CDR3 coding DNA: TGCGCCAGCAGTGACCAGGGGAGCTCTGGAAACACCATATATTTT. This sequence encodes CASSDQGSSGNTIYF.

Here the CDR3 DNA reads TGCGCCAGCAGCCAAGCCTTCGGGGATCTCTCTGGAAACACCATATATTTT. Translation gives CASSQAFGDLSGNTIYF. This sequence joins TRBV4-1 and TRBJ1-3; no definite D call. Germline CDR1 and CDR2: MGHRA and YSYEKL. The V end was cut by 1 base, the J end by 0 bases, with 13 bases between. The CDR3 totals 17 residues.

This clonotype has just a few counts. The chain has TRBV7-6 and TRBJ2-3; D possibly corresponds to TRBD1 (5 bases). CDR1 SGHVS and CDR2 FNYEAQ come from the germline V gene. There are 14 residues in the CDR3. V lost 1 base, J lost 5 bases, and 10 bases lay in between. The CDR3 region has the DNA TGTGCCAGCAGCTTAGGACAGACAAGAGATACGCAGTATTTT. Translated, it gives CASSLGQTRDTQYF.

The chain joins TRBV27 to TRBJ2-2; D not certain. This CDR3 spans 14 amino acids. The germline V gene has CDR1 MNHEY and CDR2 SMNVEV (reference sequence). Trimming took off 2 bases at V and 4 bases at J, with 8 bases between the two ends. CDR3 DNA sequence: TGTGCCAGCAGTTTAAACCCACTCACCGGGGAGCTGTTTTTT. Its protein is CASSLNPLTGELFF.

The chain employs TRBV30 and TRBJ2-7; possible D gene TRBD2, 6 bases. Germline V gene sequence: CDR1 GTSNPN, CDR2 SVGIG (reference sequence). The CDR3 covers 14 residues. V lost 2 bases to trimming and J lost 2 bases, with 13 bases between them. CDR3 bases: TGTGCCTGGAGTCCCGGGACTCTGGCCTACGAGCAGTACTTC. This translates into CAWSPGTLAYEQYF.

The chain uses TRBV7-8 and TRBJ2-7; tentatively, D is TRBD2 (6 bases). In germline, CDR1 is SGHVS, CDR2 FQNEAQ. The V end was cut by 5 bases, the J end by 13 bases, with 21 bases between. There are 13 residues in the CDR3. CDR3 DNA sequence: TGTGCCAGCAGCCCCTTGGCGGTGTATAGCGGCTACTTC. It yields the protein CASSPLAVYSGYF. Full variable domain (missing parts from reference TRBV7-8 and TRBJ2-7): GAGVSQSPRYKVAKRGQDVALRCDPISGHVSLFWYQQALGQGPEFLTYFQNEAQLDKSGLPSDRFFAERPEGSVSTLKIQRTQQEDSAVYLCASSPLAVYSGYFGPGTRLTVT.

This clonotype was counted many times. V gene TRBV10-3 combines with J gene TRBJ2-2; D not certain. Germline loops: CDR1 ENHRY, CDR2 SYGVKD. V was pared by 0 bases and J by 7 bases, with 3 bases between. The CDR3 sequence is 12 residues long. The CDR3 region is CAISESSGELFF. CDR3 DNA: TGTGCCATCAGTGAGTCGAGCGGGGAGCTGTTTTTT.

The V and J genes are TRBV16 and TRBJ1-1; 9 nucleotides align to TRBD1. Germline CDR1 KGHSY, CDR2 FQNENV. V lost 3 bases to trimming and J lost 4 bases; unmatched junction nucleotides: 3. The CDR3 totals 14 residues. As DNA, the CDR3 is TGTGCCAGCAGCCATGAGACAGGGGGCACTGAAGCTTTCTTT. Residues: CASSHETGGTEAFF.

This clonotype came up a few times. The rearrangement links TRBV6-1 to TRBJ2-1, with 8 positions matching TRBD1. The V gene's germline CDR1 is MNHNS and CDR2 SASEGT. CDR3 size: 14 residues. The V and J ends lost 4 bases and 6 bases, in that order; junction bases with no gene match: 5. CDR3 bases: TGTGCCAGCAGTGGGACAGGGCAGGCCAATGAGCAGTTCTTC. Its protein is CASSGTGQANEQFF.

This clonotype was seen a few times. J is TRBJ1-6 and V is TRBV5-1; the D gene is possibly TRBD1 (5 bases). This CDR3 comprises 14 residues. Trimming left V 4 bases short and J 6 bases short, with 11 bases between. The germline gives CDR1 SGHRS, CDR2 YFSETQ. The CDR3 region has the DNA TGCGCCAGCAGCCCGGGGGACCTTAATTCACCCCTCCACTTT. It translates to CASSPGDLNSPLHF.

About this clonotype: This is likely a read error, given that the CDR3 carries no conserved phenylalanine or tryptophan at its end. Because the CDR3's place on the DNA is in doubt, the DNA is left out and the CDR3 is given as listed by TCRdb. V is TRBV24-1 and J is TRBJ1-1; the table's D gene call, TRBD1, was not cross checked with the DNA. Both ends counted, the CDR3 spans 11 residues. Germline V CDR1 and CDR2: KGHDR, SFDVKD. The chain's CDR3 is CATSDPVPRCP.

In DNA, the CDR3 is TGTGCCAGCAGCCCCGGGACCAAGAGCACAGATACGCAGTATTTT. As protein: CASSPGTKSTDTQYF. This chain connects TRBV7-6 to TRBJ2-3; D tentatively reads TRBD1 or TRBD2 (5 bases each). This CDR3 spans 15 amino acids. V lost 5 bases and J lost 0, with 12 bases in between. Per the germline V gene, CDR1 is SGHVS and CDR2 is FNYEAQ.

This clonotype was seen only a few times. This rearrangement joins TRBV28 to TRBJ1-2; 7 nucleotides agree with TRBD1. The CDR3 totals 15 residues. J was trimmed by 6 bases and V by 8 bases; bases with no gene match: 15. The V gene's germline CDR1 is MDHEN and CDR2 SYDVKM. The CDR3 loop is CASQKLGGRDDGYTF. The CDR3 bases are TGTGCCAGCCAGAAATTAGGGGGCAGGGATGATGGCTACACCTTC.

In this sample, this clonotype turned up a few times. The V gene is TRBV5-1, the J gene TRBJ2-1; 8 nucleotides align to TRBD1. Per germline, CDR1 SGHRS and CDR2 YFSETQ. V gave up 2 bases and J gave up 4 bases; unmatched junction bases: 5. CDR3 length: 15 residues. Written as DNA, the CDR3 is TGCGCCAGCAGCTTACGACAGGGGTTATACAATGAGCAGTTCTTC. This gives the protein CASSLRQGLYNEQFF.